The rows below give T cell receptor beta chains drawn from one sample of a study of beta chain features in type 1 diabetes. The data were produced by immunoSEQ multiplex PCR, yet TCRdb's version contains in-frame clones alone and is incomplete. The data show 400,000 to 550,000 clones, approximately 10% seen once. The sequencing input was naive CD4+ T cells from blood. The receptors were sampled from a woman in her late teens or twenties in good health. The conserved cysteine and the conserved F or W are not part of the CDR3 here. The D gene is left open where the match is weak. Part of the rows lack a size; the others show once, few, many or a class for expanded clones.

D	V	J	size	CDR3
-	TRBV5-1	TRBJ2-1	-	ASSLRWGQGTYNERF
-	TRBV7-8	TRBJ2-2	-	ASSLVHRPLANTGELF
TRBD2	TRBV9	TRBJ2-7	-	ASSVGSGRRQY
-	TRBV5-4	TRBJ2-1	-	ASSPEVAGYNEQF
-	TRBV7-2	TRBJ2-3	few	ASSLISADTQY
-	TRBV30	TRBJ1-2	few	AWSLPGRALYGYT
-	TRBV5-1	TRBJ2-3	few	ASSLGQDSDTQY
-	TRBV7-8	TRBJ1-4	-	ASSLSTTNEKLF
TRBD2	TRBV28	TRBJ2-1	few	ASSSHSAGVNNEQF
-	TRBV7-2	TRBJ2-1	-	ASSLGGSYNEQF